The clone carrying this TCR beta chain appeared a few times. Its antigen is undetermined. This sample stems from a study of beta chain features in type 1 diabetes. Overall study context: Patients shared similar age, gender and cell yields with healthy donors. Findings and limits, study-wide: Among all four CD4+ subsets, Type 1 diabetes patients had TCRB CDR3s that were moderately but significantly shorter. In these data, an HLA type influence on TCRB rearrangement remained unresolved.

A single heparinised blood sample, averaging approximately 0.12 L, was obtained per donor. Each sorted fraction was over 95% pure. Reverse transcribing all isolated RNA meant expressed TCRB transcripts were sequenced. Libraries were prepared by immunoSEQ multiplex PCR; TCRdb keeps only in-frame clonotypes and omits some of them. The table lists about 260,000 clones, roughly 20% of them singletons. V lost 4 bases to trimming and J lost 8 bases, with 20 bases between them. Germline assignment: CDR1 MGHRA and CDR2 YSYEKL. The CDR3 sequence is 15 residues long. Sequenced material: naive CD4+ T cells from blood. This chain connects TRBV4-1 to TRBJ1-2; a weak D match, TRBD1 (6 bases). The TCR comes from a woman aged 40 to 50 with type 1 diabetes. For the CDR3, the DNA is TGCGCCAGCAGCCGGTCACCAGGGGCAGGTCGGGGCTACACCTTC. As protein: CASSRSPGAGRGYTF.